These 16 T cell receptor beta chains came from one sample sequenced in a study of blood T cell repertoires in COVID-19. Libraries were prepared by immunoSEQ multiplex PCR; TCRdb keeps only in-frame clonotypes and omits some of them. The sample lists under 350,000 clones, around 86% seen once, with around 2.1% in the top ten. The specimen was peripheral blood. These receptors were taken from a man between 50 and 59 years old with acute or convalescent COVID-19.

J is TRBJ1-6 and V is TRBV2; 12 nucleotides line up with TRBD1. Per the germline V gene, CDR1 is SNHLY and CDR2 is FYNNEI. This CDR3 region has 16 residues. Trimming cost V 1 base and J 10 bases; bases outside gene matches: 5. The chain's CDR3 is CASSEGDRGLRSPLHF. The CDR3 bases are TGTGCCAGCAGTGAAGGGGACAGGGGGCTGAGGTCACCCCTCCACTTT.

In DNA form, the CDR3 reads TGTGCCAGCAGTGAGGGGGCCAACGGGGAGCTGTTTTTT. It specifies CASSEGANGELFF. The rearrangement joins TRBV2 to TRBJ2-2; a possible D gene is TRBD1 (6 bases). Trimming shortened V by 3 bases and J by 7 bases, and 9 bases separated the two germline ends. Germline V lookup: CDR1 SNHLY, CDR2 FYNNEI. CDR3 length equals 13 residues.

The chain uses TRBV9 and TRBJ2-3; no definite D call. This CDR3 region has 14 residues. The V end was cut by 3 bases, the J end by 2 bases, with 10 bases between. Germline CDR1 and CDR2: SGDLS and YYNGEE. The CDR3 protein is CASSAQISTDTQYF. The CDR3 bases are TGTGCCAGCAGCGCTCAGATATCCACAGATACGCAGTATTTT.

The CDR3 nucleotides are TGTGCCCGAGGCGCAGGGGGCTATGGCTACACCTTC. Amino acids: CARGAGGYGYTF. This chain connects TRBV30 to TRBJ1-2, with TRBD1 matching over 7 bases. From germline, CDR1 is GTSNPN and CDR2 SVGIG (reference sequence). The ends lost 8 bases at V and 4 bases at J; junction bases unmatched: 7. The CDR3 length is 12 residues.

The chain has TRBV3-1 (or the pseudogene TRBV3-2) and TRBJ1-2; D remains unclear. Germline CDR1 and CDR2: LGHDT and YNNKEL (reference sequence). The CDR3 extends over 13 amino acids. Deletions cut 0 bases from V and 6 bases from J, with 8 bases between. The CDR3 DNA reads as TGTGCCAGCAGCCAAGATTGGAGAGATGGCTACACCTTC. Its translation is CASSQDWRDGYTF.

The chain employs TRBV11-2 and TRBJ1-6; TRBD1 aligns across 7 bases. This CDR3 comprises 15 residues. CDR1 is SGHAT, CDR2 FQNNGV, per germline. Unmatched junction bases numbered 5, after V lost 3 bases and J lost 6 bases. This CDR3 is CASSFRQGSNSPLHF. The CDR3, as DNA: TGTGCCAGCAGCTTTCGACAGGGTTCTAATTCACCCCTCCACTTT.

This chain joins TRBV19 and TRBJ2-5; D uncertain. Germline lookup yields CDR1 LNHDA and CDR2 SQIVND (reference sequence). The CDR3 totals 14 residues. Trimming took off 0 bases at V and 2 bases at J, with 7 bases between the two ends. CDR3 nucleotides: TGTGCCAGTAGTATAGACCTTATACAAGAGACCCAGTACTTC. It encodes CASSIDLIQETQYF.

V gene TRBV18 combines with J gene TRBJ2-7, with D tentatively TRBD2 (5 bases). Between the trimmed V and J ends, which lost 3 bases and 6 bases, there was a span of 6 bases. Looked up from germline, CDR1 is KGHSH and CDR2 is LQKENI. This CDR3 comprises 11 residues. This CDR3 is CASSPAGEQYF. Written as DNA, the CDR3 is TGTGCCAGCTCACCGGCGGGCGAGCAGTACTTC.

This sequence joins TRBV3-1 (or the pseudogene TRBV3-2) and TRBJ1-5; D gene ambiguous. The CDR3 is made up of 15 amino acids. Germline V gives CDR1 LGHDT, CDR2 YNNKEL (reference sequence). Trimming removed 4 bases from V and 1 base from J, with 11 bases in between. The CDR3 DNA is TGTGCCAGCAGCCCCATAATCGGGAGCAATCAGCCCCAGCATTTT. It encodes CASSPIIGSNQPQHF.

The V gene is TRBV6-1, the J gene TRBJ2-2; possibly TRBD1 for D (6 bases). Germline V gene sequence: CDR1 MNHNS, CDR2 SASEGT. CDR3 size: 16 residues. The V gene lost 1 base and the J gene lost 5 bases, with 14 bases spanning the gap. The CDR3 DNA is TGTGCCAGCAGTGAAGGAAGAACAGGGTGGACCGGGGAGCTGTTTTTT. It specifies CASSEGRTGWTGELFF.

The V gene is TRBV7-2, the J gene TRBJ2-5; a weak D match, TRBD2 (9 bases). CDR1 and CDR2 from the germline V gene are SGHTA and FQGNSA. Trimming took off 0 bases at V and 5 bases at J, with 19 bases between the two ends. This CDR3 region has 17 residues. The CDR3 coding sequence is TGTGCCAGCAGCTTAGCCGAGTTAGCGGGGGACAGGGAGACCCAGTACTTC. Translation: CASSLAELAGDRETQYF.

The CDR3 DNA sequence: TGTGCCAGCAGCTTAGAACTAGCGGGGGGCGACCCGGGAAGTTATACGCAGTATTTT. It encodes CASSLELAGGDPGSYTQYF. This chain links TRBV7-9 with TRBJ2-3; 12 bases are a match to TRBD2. CDR1 and CDR2 (germline): SEHNR, FQNEAQ (reference sequence). There are 19 residues in the CDR3. V lost 1 base to trimming and J lost 7 bases; unmatched junction nucleotides: 15.

On this clone: The same CDR3 is also encoded by other DNA sequences in this sample. This chain uses TRBV6-5 with TRBJ1-5; 10 bases agree with TRBD1. CDR1 is MNHEY and CDR2 is SVGAGI in the germline V gene. This CDR3 comprises 15 residues. The junction had 1 base not matched to a gene; V was cut back by 4 bases and J by 1 base. The CDR3 spells CASSSGQGSNQPQHF. DNA for the CDR3: TGTGCCAGCAGTTCGGGACAGGGGAGCAATCAGCCCCAGCATTTT.

This clone was detected only once. One junction end does not reproduce the germline sequence, and a read error may be involved. The J gene is TRBJ1-2, the V gene TRBV27; 7 bases fit TRBD1. This CDR3 spans 15 amino acids. Per the germline V gene, CDR1 is MNHEY and CDR2 is SMNVEV (reference sequence). CDR3 amino acids: CASRARDSPNYGYTF. The CDR3 DNA reads as TGTGCCAGCAGAGCCCGGGACAGTCCTAACTATGGTTACACCTTC.

The rearrangement uses TRBV3-1 (or the pseudogene TRBV3-2) and TRBJ2-5; TRBD2 aligns across 14 bases. The CDR3 spans 16 residues. Losses at the gene ends were 3 bases for V and 9 bases for J; bases not matched to a gene: 9. The germline V gene encodes CDR1 LGHDT and CDR2 YNNKEL (reference sequence). The CDR3 here is CASSHFGTSGGQSQYF. CDR3 nucleotides: TGTGCCAGCAGCCATTTCGGGACTAGCGGGGGCCAGTCCCAGTACTTC.

This sequence joins TRBV6-5 and TRBJ2-7; perhaps TRBD1 as D (6 bases). Germline V lookup: CDR1 MNHEY, CDR2 SVGAGI. V was clipped by 5 bases and J by 7 bases, with 21 bases between them. The CDR3 sequence is 15 residues long. The CDR3 coding sequence is TGTGCCAGCAGTCGCCGGGACACCTCCTCAGGGGAGCAGTACTTC. The encoded protein is CASSRRDTSSGEQYF.